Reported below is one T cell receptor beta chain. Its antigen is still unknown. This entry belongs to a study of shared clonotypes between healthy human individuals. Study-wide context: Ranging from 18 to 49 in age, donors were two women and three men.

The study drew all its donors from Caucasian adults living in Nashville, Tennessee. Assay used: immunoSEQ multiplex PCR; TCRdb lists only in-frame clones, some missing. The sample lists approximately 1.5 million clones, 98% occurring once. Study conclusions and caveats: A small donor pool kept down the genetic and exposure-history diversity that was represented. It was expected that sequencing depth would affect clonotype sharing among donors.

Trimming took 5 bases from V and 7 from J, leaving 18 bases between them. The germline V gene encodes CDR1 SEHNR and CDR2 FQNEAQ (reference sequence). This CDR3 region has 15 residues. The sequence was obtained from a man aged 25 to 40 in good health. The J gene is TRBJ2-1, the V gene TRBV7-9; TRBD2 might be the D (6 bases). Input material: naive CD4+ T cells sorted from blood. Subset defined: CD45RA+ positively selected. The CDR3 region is CASSPRGRDINEQFF. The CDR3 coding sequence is TGTGCCAGCAGCCCGCGGGGCCGCGATATAAATGAGCAGTTCTTC.